Listed below are T cell receptor beta chains from one sample, sequenced in a study of cytomegalovirus exposure and HLA in healthy donors. Assay: immunoSEQ multiplex PCR; the TCRdb copy retains only in-frame clones and omits some. The data hold 100,000 or so clones, with over 65% observed a single time. Sequenced material: PBMCs. The receptors stem from a man aged 40-49 years in good health and CMV-seropositive. Both conserved end residues are part of each CDR3.

length: 20; J: TRBJ1-6; V: TRBV27; CDR3: CASSYTRTGVLISYNSPLHF
length: 12; J: TRBJ2-1; V: TRBV10-3; CDR3: CAISETDLEQFF
length: 18; J: TRBJ1-1; V: TRBV28; CDR3: CASSVGWQGAWGDTEAFF
length: 17; J: TRBJ2-1; V: TRBV15; CDR3: CATSREVLAGAYNEQFF
length: 13; J: TRBJ2-4; V: TRBV7-2; CDR3: CASSFGQGDSQYF
length: 16; J: TRBJ1-3; V: TRBV11-1; CDR3: CASSFGASGVGNTIYF
length: 14; J: TRBJ2-7; V: TRBV6-5; CDR3: CASSYSRGPYEQYF
length: 14; J: TRBJ1-2; V: TRBV28; CDR3: CASPLRESWYGYTF
length: 14; J: TRBJ2-7; V: TRBV18; CDR3: CASSGRQVAYEQYF
length: 13; J: TRBJ2-3; V: TRBV27; CDR3: CASSLTSTDTQYF
length: 13; J: TRBJ2-7; V: TRBV11-2; CDR3: CASSSGLAGLQYF
length: 16; J: TRBJ2-3; V: TRBV5-4; CDR3: CASSSQRPGGTDTQYF
length: 16; J: TRBJ2-5; V: TRBV7-2; CDR3: CASSPMTGGLGETQYF
length: 15; J: TRBJ2-5; V: TRBV5-4; CDR3: CASSPGTSGQETQYF
length: 15; J: TRBJ2-7; V: TRBV7-9; CDR3: CASSLLSGSSSEQYF
length: 14; J: TRBJ2-7; V: TRBV6-1; CDR3: CASSTDRGHYEQYF
length: 17; J: TRBJ1-3; V: TRBV7-9; CDR3: CASSWREEGKTGNTIYF
length: 15; J: TRBJ1-5; V: TRBV19; CDR3: CASSIQGVGNQPQHF
length: 13; J: TRBJ2-5; V: TRBV11-3; CDR3: CASSRTSQETQYF
length: 16; J: TRBJ2-6; V: TRBV4-1; CDR3: CASGQTSTSGANVLTF
length: 17; J: TRBJ2-5; V: TRBV30; CDR3: CAWSPGQGRGAQETQYF
length: 16; J: TRBJ2-7; V: TRBV30; CDR3: CAWSPYRGQSSYEQYF
length: 15; J: TRBJ2-5; V: TRBV6-6; CDR3: CASSQILVGFETQYF
length: 12; J: TRBJ1-2; V: TRBV2; CDR3: CASSRQGYGYTF
length: 11; J: TRBJ2-7; V: TRBV7-9; CDR3: CSSSLVIEQYF
length: 16; J: TRBJ2-7; V: TRBV9; CDR3: CASSVGGTGGTYEQYF